This T cell receptor beta chain was recorded in a study of cytomegalovirus exposure and HLA in healthy donors. PCR used 60 Vbeta primers and 13 Jbeta primers. Clones were read by immunoSEQ multiplex PCR, and TCRdb kept only the in-frame ones, dropping some. The table records roughly 140,000 clones, roughly 77% of them present only once. The CDR3 is 15 residues long. Germline CDR1 MNHNS, CDR2 SASEGT. V was pared by 9 bases and J by 2 bases, with 9 bases of the junction left unmatched. The clonotype was recovered from a human donor in good health. The chain has TRBV6-1 and TRBJ2-2, with 7 bases lining up with TRBD2. Sequences were obtained from PBMCs. CDR3 in amino acids: CASLEPGLNTGELFF. CDR3 DNA: TGTGCCAGTTTAGAGCCGGGACTAAACACCGGGGAGCTGTTTTTT.